One sample yielded the 32 T cell receptor beta chains listed below, sequenced in a study of cytomegalovirus exposure and HLA in healthy donors. Vbeta (60) and Jbeta (13) primers were used in the PCR. Produced via immunoSEQ multiplex PCR; TCRdb's table is partial and in-frame only. The data contain some 180,000 clones, over 75% of them singletons. Sample: PBMCs. Source of these receptors: a woman in her twenties or thirties in good health and CMV-seronegative.

CDR3 in DNA: TGTGCCAGCAGTAATTTGGGTGGTCAGGGAAGTGATAGGTACAATGAGCAGTTCTTC. Protein product: CASSNLGGQGSDRYNEQFF. V gene TRBV5-6 combines with J gene TRBJ2-1, with D possibly being TRBD1 (5 bases). The germline V gene encodes CDR1 SGHDT and CDR2 YYEEEE. With 5 bases removed from V and 4 bases from J, the gap between germline ends came to 28 bases. The CDR3 runs to 19 residues.

The rearrangement uses TRBV2 and TRBJ2-3, with no clear D. The V end lost 3 bases, the J end lost 3 bases, and 4 bases lay between the germline ends. Germline V gene data show CDR1 as SNHLY and CDR2 as FYNNEI. This CDR3 has 12 residues. The CDR3 nucleotides are TGTGCCAGCAGTGATTTAACAGATACGCAGTATTTT. Amino acid sequence: CASSDLTDTQYF.

V gene TRBV5-1 combines with J gene TRBJ1-2; 8 bases align to TRBD1. This CDR3 contains 15 residues. Germline trimming cut 4 bases from V and 0 bases from J; bases unmatched to any gene: 5. Germline V gives CDR1 SGHRS, CDR2 YFSETQ. The CDR3: CASSGGTGANYGYTF. CDR3 sequence (DNA): TGCGCCAGCAGCGGGGGGACAGGAGCTAACTATGGCTACACCTTC.

The chain is built from TRBV15 and TRBJ1-5; no definite D call. V lost 8 bases, J lost 1 base, and 9 bases lay in between. CDR1 is LNHNV, CDR2 YYDKDF, per germline (reference sequence). The CDR3 runs to 13 residues. The CDR3 reads CATSGFSNQPQHF. Here the CDR3 DNA reads TGTGCCACCTCAGGATTCAGCAATCAGCCCCAGCATTTT.

The chain recombines TRBV7-2 with TRBJ2-7, with D maybe TRBD1 (5 bases). This CDR3 has 13 amino acids. CDR1 is SGHTA and CDR2 is FQGNSA in the germline V gene. V was clipped by 4 bases and J by 4 bases, with 11 bases between them. This CDR3 is CASSYDSAYEQYF. The CDR3 DNA sequence: TGTGCCAGCAGCTATGACAGTGCTTACGAGCAGTACTTC.

This rearrangement joins TRBV12-5 to TRBJ2-7; 8 bases align to TRBD2. There are 14 residues in the CDR3. Germline CDR1 reads LGHNT; CDR2 reads FRNRAP. V trimming: 1 base; J trimming: 3 bases; junction bases outside the gene matches: 2. The CDR3 region has the DNA TGTGCTAGTGGTTTGGCTAGCGGGTACTACGAGCAGTACTTC. Protein: CASGLASGYYEQYF.

J is TRBJ2-1 and V is TRBV6-5; 8 nucleotides line up with TRBD2. Germline V gene data show CDR1 as MNHEY and CDR2 as SVGAGI. Losses at the gene ends were 6 bases for V and 1 base for J; bases not matched to a gene: 5. The CDR3 spans 15 residues. Written as DNA, the CDR3 is TGTGCCAGCAGCCCGGGGGGGCCGTCCTACAATGAGCAGTTCTTC. Translated, it gives CASSPGGPSYNEQFF.

The genes are TRBV7-2 and TRBJ2-2, with D uncertain. Looked up from germline, CDR1 is SGHTA and CDR2 is FQGNSA. This CDR3 is built from 12 residues. Deletions cut 3 bases from V and 3 bases from J, with 2 bases between. This CDR3 reads CASSFYTGELFF. As DNA, the CDR3 is TGTGCCAGCAGCTTCTACACCGGGGAGCTGTTTTTT.

The chain couples TRBV9 to TRBJ2-7, with a tentative D call TRBD1 (6 bases). The CDR3 is 15 residues long. Germline CDR1 is SGDLS and CDR2 is YYNGEE. With 2 bases removed from V and 2 bases from J, the gap between germline ends came to 14 bases. CDR3 nucleotide sequence: TGTGCCAGCAGCGTCGGCGACAGGAGACCCTACGAGCAGTACTTC. It encodes CASSVGDRRPYEQYF. The full variable domain, in which reference TRBV9 and TRBJ2-7 provide the parts outside the CDR3, is DSGVTQTPKHLITATGQRVTLRCSPRSGDLSVYWYQQSLDQGLQFLIQYYNGEERAKGNILERFSAQQFPDLHSELNLSSLELGDSALYFCASSVGDRRPYEQYFGPGTRLTVT.

The chain employs TRBV6-5 and TRBJ2-7; D possibly corresponds to TRBD2 (5 bases). Germline CDR1 MNHEY, CDR2 SVGAGI. The CDR3 spans 13 residues. V lost 7 bases to trimming and J lost 7 bases, with 17 bases between them. In DNA form, the CDR3 reads TGTGCCAGCAAACATGAAGCCGGGGTGGAGCAGTACTTC. The encoded protein is CASKHEAGVEQYF.

This clone came up a few times. The chain is built from TRBV7-9 and TRBJ1-1, with D possibly being TRBD1 (5 bases). The germline V gene encodes CDR1 SEHNR and CDR2 FQNEAQ (reference sequence). The V end lost 5 bases, the J end lost 5 bases, and 21 bases lay between the germline ends. This CDR3 is 16 amino acids long. CDR3 amino acids: CASSRGGRGEVTEAFF. CDR3 coding DNA: TGTGCCAGCAGCCGGGGCGGGCGGGGGGAAGTGACTGAAGCTTTCTTT.

V usage is TRBV6-1 and J usage is TRBJ1-5, with TRBD1 identical over 8 bases. The CDR3 totals 14 residues. Germline trimming cut 6 bases from V and 4 bases from J; bases unmatched to any gene: 5. Germline-derived CDR1 and CDR2 are MNHNS and SASEGT. In DNA, the CDR3 is TGTGCCAGCAGAACAGGGGGTTCTAATCAGCCCCAGCATTTT. Amino acids: CASRTGGSNQPQHF.

This clone came up once. DNA for the CDR3: TGTGCCAGCACCGGGGGGGACGCCGGAAACACCATATATTTT. This sequence encodes CASTGGDAGNTIYF. V is TRBV9 and J is TRBJ1-3, with a possible D match to TRBD1 (5 bases). CDR3 length equals 14 residues. In germline, CDR1 is SGDLS, CDR2 YYNGEE. Trimming removed 6 bases from V and 4 bases from J, with 14 bases in between.

The chain employs TRBV2 and TRBJ1-5; 10 positions agree with TRBD1. Germline lookup yields CDR1 SNHLY and CDR2 FYNNEI. V dropped 4 bases and J dropped 2; count of bases not matched to a gene: 14. This CDR3 has 19 amino acids. CDR3 protein: CASSAVTGGRLLGNQPQHF. CDR3 sequence (DNA): TGTGCCAGCAGTGCGGTGACAGGGGGCCGGCTTCTCGGCAATCAGCCCCAGCATTTT. Using reference TRBV2 and TRBJ1-5 for the parts outside the CDR3, the full variable domain is EPEVTQTPSHQVTQMGQEVILRCVPISNHLYFYWYRQILGQKVEFLVSFYNNEISEKSEIFDDQFSVERPDGSNFTLKIRSTKLEDSAMYFCASSAVTGGRLLGNQPQHFGDGTRLSIL.

The genes are TRBV19 and TRBJ1-4, with a possible D match to TRBD1 (6 bases). The CDR3 sequence is 14 residues long. Germline V gene lookup returns CDR1 LNHDA and CDR2 SQIVND (reference sequence). Trimming cost V 6 bases and J 3 bases, with 11 bases left between them. The CDR3 sequence is CASRTGYANEKLFF. CDR3 nucleotides: TGTGCCAGTAGAACAGGGTATGCTAATGAAAAACTGTTTTTT.

V and J are TRBV5-1 and TRBJ2-7, with 7 nucleotides matching TRBD1. The ends lost 1 base at V and 4 bases at J; junction bases unmatched: 5. The CDR3 has 14 amino acids. Germline loops: CDR1 SGHRS, CDR2 YFSETQ. In DNA, the CDR3 is TGCGCCAGCAGCTTGAAGGGGGCTGGATACGAGCAGTACTTC. It encodes CASSLKGAGYEQYF.

The V and J genes are TRBV5-1 and TRBJ1-2, with D hard to call. The CDR3 totals 16 residues. Germline V gives CDR1 SGHRS, CDR2 YFSETQ. V was clipped by 3 bases and J by 0 bases, with 15 bases between them. The CDR3 loop reads CASSSSVGGANYGYTF. CDR3 DNA: TGCGCCAGCAGCTCCTCTGTTGGAGGCGCTAACTATGGCTACACCTTC.

This clone was observed a single time. The J gene is TRBJ2-1, the V gene TRBV5-1; TRBD2 might be the D (6 bases). From germline, CDR1 is SGHRS and CDR2 YFSETQ. Trimming removed 0 bases from V and 3 bases from J, with 7 bases in between. This CDR3 is built from 14 residues. As DNA, the CDR3 is TGCGCCAGCAGCTTGGGCGGGGACTACAATGAGCAGTTCTTC. Translating it yields CASSLGGDYNEQFF.

The rearrangement uses TRBV11-1 and TRBJ2-7; TRBD1 matches 9 bases. The CDR3 has 15 residues. Per germline, CDR1 SGHAT and CDR2 FQDESV (reference sequence). The ends lost 4 bases at V and 3 bases at J; junction bases unmatched: 7. The CDR3 DNA sequence: TGTGCCAGCAGCTACGGGACAGGGAAGATCTACGAGCAGTACTTC. Translation: CASSYGTGKIYEQYF.

The chain couples TRBV6-5 to TRBJ1-1; 7 positions agree with TRBD1. The germline CDR1 and CDR2 sequences are MNHEY and SVGAGI. This CDR3 is 14 amino acids long. V lost 6 bases to trimming and J lost 1 base; unmatched junction nucleotides: 5. This CDR3 is CASSGGQSNTEAFF. The CDR3 DNA is TGTGCCAGCAGCGGGGGACAGTCGAACACTGAAGCTTTCTTT.

V is TRBV19 and J is TRBJ2-1; TRBD2 matches at 10 bases. With 6 bases clipped from V and 4 bases from J, the junction kept 6 bases outside the gene matches. CDR1 and CDR2 (germline): LNHDA, SQIVND (reference sequence). The length of the CDR3 is 15 residues. The CDR3 here is CASRRLAGQYNEQFF. For the CDR3, the DNA is TGTGCCAGTAGAAGACTAGCGGGCCAGTACAATGAGCAGTTCTTC.

V gene TRBV5-4 combines with J gene TRBJ2-7; TRBD2 agrees at 13 bases. Unmatched junction bases numbered 10, after V lost 4 bases and J lost 3 bases. The germline V gene encodes CDR1 SGHNT and CDR2 YYREEE (reference sequence). The CDR3 sequence is 17 residues long. In DNA, the CDR3 is TGTGCCAGCAGCGTAATGACTAGCGGGGGGACTCACTACGAGCAGTACTTC. Its translation is CASSVMTSGGTHYEQYF.

CDR3 loop: CAISGLAGGNEQYF. The CDR3 nucleotides are TGTGCCATCAGTGGATTAGCGGGGGGGAACGAGCAGTACTTC. V usage is TRBV10-3 and J usage is TRBJ2-5; 11 bases match TRBD2. The assigned J gene may be wrong: the sequence end matches TRBJ2-7 better. This CDR3 has 14 amino acids. Germline loops: CDR1 ENHRY, CDR2 SYGVKD.

The chain links TRBV5-1 to TRBJ2-7, with TRBD1 matching 7 bases. Germline CDR1 is SGHRS and CDR2 is YFSETQ. This CDR3 spans 14 amino acids. V lost 4 bases to trimming and J lost 3 bases; unmatched junction nucleotides: 7. The CDR3 loop reads CASSLGTDLYEQYF. The CDR3 DNA sequence: TGCGCCAGCAGCCTCGGGACAGACCTCTACGAGCAGTACTTC.

CDR3 DNA: TGTGCCAGCAGCACCGACCCTAGGGGAGAGACCCAGTACTTC. Amino acid sequence: CASSTDPRGETQYF. The rearrangement uses TRBV9 and TRBJ2-5; maybe TRBD1 (5 bases). Looked up from germline, CDR1 is SGDLS and CDR2 is YYNGEE. The CDR3 length is 14 residues. Trimming cost V 4 bases and J 4 bases, with 14 bases left between them.

This clone was counted only a few times. V gene TRBV7-3 combines with J gene TRBJ1-2; 7 nucleotides align to TRBD1. V lost 5 bases to trimming and J lost 4 bases; unmatched junction nucleotides: 4. Germline V gene data show CDR1 as SGHTA and CDR2 as FQGTGA. The CDR3 runs to 13 residues. As DNA, the CDR3 is TGTGCCAGCAGCCAACAGGGGAGCTATGGCTACACCTTC. Amino acid sequence: CASSQQGSYGYTF.

This clone was detected once. As DNA, the CDR3 is TGTGCCAGCAGCTTGGGTGGACTAGCGGGGGGGCAAGAGACCCAGTACTTC. Translated, it gives CASSLGGLAGGQETQYF. The chain recombines TRBV5-4 with TRBJ2-5; 15 positions match TRBD2. Germline assignment: CDR1 SGHNT and CDR2 YYREEE (reference sequence). This CDR3 spans 17 amino acids. Germline trimming cut 0 bases from V and 2 bases from J; bases unmatched to any gene: 2.

The chain carries TRBV28 and TRBJ2-4; D gene ambiguous. Trimming shortened V by 2 bases and J by 5 bases, and 4 bases separated the two germline ends. Germline V gene lookup returns CDR1 MDHEN and CDR2 SYDVKM. This CDR3 contains 12 residues. Written as DNA, the CDR3 is TGTGCCAGCAGTTTAGGAGAAAACATTCAGTACTTC. Translated: CASSLGENIQYF. Based on the CDR3 plus reference TRBV28 and TRBJ2-4, the full variable domain is DVKVTQSSRYLVKRTGEKVFLECVQDMDHENMFWYRQDPGLGLRLIYFSYDVKMKEKGDIPEGYSVSREKKERFSLILESASTNQTSMYLCASSLGENIQYFGAGTRLSVL.

This rearrangement joins TRBV7-2 to TRBJ2-3; TRBD1 matches 7 bases. The V gene end was trimmed by 5 bases and the J gene end by 5 bases; junction bases not matched to a gene: 10. Germline V lookup: CDR1 SGHTA, CDR2 FQGNSA. There are 15 residues in the CDR3. CDR3 DNA sequence: TGTGCCAGCAGCACCCGGACAGGATGGAGAGATACGCAGTATTTT. Its protein product is CASSTRTGWRDTQYF. The full variable domain, rest sourced from reference TRBV7-2 and TRBJ2-3, is GAGVSQSPSNKVTEKGKDVELRCDPISGHTALYWYRQSLGQGLEFLIYFQGNSAPDKSGLPSDRFSAERTGGSVSTLTIQRTQQEDSAVYLCASSTRTGWRDTQYFGPGTRLTVL.

The J gene is TRBJ2-3, the V gene TRBV7-2; the match to TRBD2 covers 14 bases. The germline gives CDR1 SGHTA, CDR2 FQGNSA. The V and J ends lost 5 bases and 2 bases, in that order; junction bases with no gene match: 6. This CDR3 spans 17 amino acids. The CDR3 DNA reads as TGTGCCAGCAGCCTCGGACTAGCGGGGGGCATCACAGATACGCAGTATTTT. This gives the protein CASSLGLAGGITDTQYF.

This chain links TRBV19 with TRBJ1-5; no clear D gene. The CDR3 extends over 13 amino acids. Per germline, CDR1 LNHDA and CDR2 SQIVND (reference sequence). The V end lost 0 bases, the J end lost 6 bases, and 6 bases lay between the germline ends. CDR3 residues: CASSIDRVQPQHF. The CDR3 DNA reads as TGTGCCAGTAGTATAGATCGGGTTCAGCCCCAGCATTTT. Full variable domain (remainder filled in from reference TRBV19 and TRBJ1-5): DGGITQSPKYLFRKEGQNVTLSCEQNLNHDAMYWYRQDPGQGLRLIYYSQIVNDFQKGDIAEGYSVSREKKESFPLTVTSAQKNPTAFYLCASSIDRVQPQHFGDGTRLSIL.

This clone was recorded only once. This rearrangement joins TRBV30 to TRBJ1-5, with 7 nucleotides matching TRBD1. The V and J ends lost 4 bases and 0 bases, in that order; junction bases with no gene match: 3. Germline V gene lookup returns CDR1 GTSNPN and CDR2 SVGIG (reference sequence). The CDR3 has 14 amino acids. The CDR3 here is CAWTQGNSNQPQHF. For the CDR3, the DNA is TGTGCCTGGACACAGGGGAATAGCAATCAGCCCCAGCATTTT.